A selection of T cell receptor beta chains follows, all from one sample in a study of T cell responses to AZD1222 COVID-19 vaccine. Sequencing was performed with immunoSEQ multiplex PCR; in TCRdb, only in-frame clones are kept and a portion is missing. The repertoire holds over 85,000 clones, with roughly 84% as singletons. The sample in question was peripheral blood, obtained on day 0 of AZD1222 vaccination. These receptors all stem from an adult in good health. Each CDR3 is given with its conserved first and last residue. D genes are given only for firm matches. A row's size may be missing; if present it is once, few, many or a size class.

d_call j_call clone_size v_call cdr3_nt cdr3_aa
TRBD2 TRBJ2-1 NA TRBV5-6 TGTGCCAGCAGCCCAGGGACTAGCGGGACTTGGACTGAGAATGAGCAGTTCTTC CASSPGTSGTWTENEQFF
NA TRBJ2-7 few TRBV10-2 TGCGCCAGCACCGTGGGGGGGGGCTTCACCTACGAGCAGTACTTC CASTVGGGFTYEQYF
NA TRBJ2-1 NA TRBV28 TGTGCCAGCAGTTTTGTACTGACCGCGGATGAGCAGTTCTTC CASSFVLTADEQFF
NA TRBJ1-5 NA TRBV5-6 TGTGCCAGCAGCCCTAAAGGATCCGGGGGCCGCCCGAATCAGCCCCAGCATTTT CASSPKGSGGRPNQPQHF
NA TRBJ1-1 NA TRBV7-6 TGTGCCAGCAGCTCGCAGTCCAACACTGAAGCTTTCTTT CASSSQSNTEAFF
NA TRBJ2-5 NA TRBV2 TGTGCCAGCAGTGTGGGCAGGGAAGAGACCCAGTACTTC CASSVGREETQYF
NA TRBJ1-1 once TRBV4-3 TGCGCCAGCAGCCAAGCCTCCCACGGGGTCTTGGAGACTGAAGCTTTCTTT CASSQASHGVLETEAFF
NA TRBJ2-5 NA TRBV9 TGTGCCAGCAGCGTCCAGCAGGGGGAGACCCAGTACTTC CASSVQQGETQYF
NA TRBJ2-4 NA TRBV11-3 TGTGCCAGCAGCTTAGATGGGGGGCAAGTAGCCAAAAACATTCAGTACTTC CASSLDGGQVAKNIQYF
NA TRBJ2-1 NA TRBV19 TGTGCCAGTAGTATCCCCCGGGATTACAATGAGCAGTTCTTC CASSIPRDYNEQFF
NA TRBJ2-1 NA TRBV5-8 TGTGCCAGCAGCAAAGGGGTTAGCTCCTACAATGAGCAGTTCTTC CASSKGVSSYNEQFF
TRBD1 TRBJ1-1 NA TRBV5-1 TGCGCCAGCAGCTTGGTAAGGTTGGTGACAGGGGAGGAAAGGAACACTGAAGCTTTCTTT CASSLVRLVTGEERNTEAFF
NA TRBJ1-2 NA TRBV4-1 TGCGCCAGCAGCCCTACCGGCTCTAACTATGGCTACACCTTC CASSPTGSNYGYTF
NA TRBJ1-6 NA TRBV28 TGTGCCAGCAGACAGGGAAATAATTCACCCCTCCACTTT CASRQGNNSPLHF
NA TRBJ1-1 NA TRBV9 TGTGCCAGCAGCGTAGGGGTTGGCCCTGAAGCTTTCTTT CASSVGVGPEAFF
TRBD1 TRBJ1-5 NA TRBV2 TGTGCCAGCAGTGAACAGGGGGCGAATCAGCCCCAGCATTTT CASSEQGANQPQHF
TRBD2 TRBJ2-1 NA TRBV4-3 TGCGCCAGCAGCCACGGACTAGCGGTCAATGAGCAGTTCTTC CASSHGLAVNEQFF
NA TRBJ1-2 NA TRBV11-2 TGTGCCAGCAGCTTAAGTGTTGGGGGCGCGGTAGGAGGCTACACCTTC CASSLSVGGAVGGYTF
NA TRBJ1-5 NA TRBV21-1 TGTGCCAGCATTGACAGGTATCCGGGCAATCAGCCCCAGCATTTT CASIDRYPGNQPQHF
TRBD2 TRBJ2-7 few TRBV28 TGTGCCAGCAACCCAACGACTAGCGGGAGGGCGGCACGGCAGTACTTC CASNPTTSGRAARQYF
NA TRBJ2-2 NA TRBV27 TGTGCCAGCAGCCATTGGGAGAACACCGGGGAGCTGTTTTTT CASSHWENTGELFF
TRBD1 TRBJ1-2 NA TRBV7-2 TGTGCCAGCAGCATGCAGGGGGCGGAGGTACTATATGGCTACACCTTC CASSMQGAEVLYGYTF
NA TRBJ2-3 NA TRBV2 TGTGCCAGCAGTTTAAATACAGATACGCAGTATTTT CASSLNTDTQYF
NA TRBJ1-1 few TRBV18 TGTGCCAGCTCACCATCCGTAGGGGCAATTGAAGCTTTCTTT CASSPSVGAIEAFF
TRBD2 TRBJ2-1 NA TRBV28 TGTGCCAGCAGTCCGGGACTAGCGGGAAACAATGAGCAGTTCTTC CASSPGLAGNNEQFF
NA TRBJ1-1 NA TRBV3-1/TRBV3-2 TGTGCCAGCAGCCAAGGTTCAGGCAGAGTGGTGAACACTGAAGCTTTCTTT CASSQGSGRVVNTEAFF
NA TRBJ2-3 few TRBV7-2 TGTGCCAGCAGCTTAGTCCTCCGGGATACGCAGTATTTT CASSLVLRDTQYF
NA TRBJ1-3 NA TRBV11-2 TGTGCCAGCAGCTTAGTTGCCCAGGGCCGGGCCGGAAACACCATATATTTT CASSLVAQGRAGNTIYF
NA TRBJ2-5 NA TRBV28 TGTGCCAGCAGTTTACCGTTGGAGACCCAGTACTTC CASSLPLETQYF
NA TRBJ1-6 NA TRBV7-2 TGTGCCAGCAGCTTAGTCGGCGTAGATAATTCACCCCTCCACTTT CASSLVGVDNSPLHF
TRBD1 TRBJ2-7 NA TRBV9 TGTGCCAGCAGCGGTGGACAGGGACGGCTTGACGAGCAGTACTTC CASSGGQGRLDEQYF
NA TRBJ2-2 NA TRBV14 TGTGCCAGCAGCCAAGAGATTATTAGGGGAAACACCGGGGAGCTGTTTTTT CASSQEIIRGNTGELFF
NA TRBJ1-2 NA TRBV15 TGTGCCACCAGCAGACAGGGGACCAGGGGCTACACCTTC CATSRQGTRGYTF
NA TRBJ2-5 NA TRBV7-2 TGTGCCAGCAGCTTAGATTGGACAGTGGAGACCCAGTACTTC CASSLDWTVETQYF
TRBD2 TRBJ2-7 NA TRBV27 TGTGCCAGCAGTTTCCTCGCGGGAGGTCCTTCCTACGAGCAGTACTTC CASSFLAGGPSYEQYF
TRBD1 TRBJ1-4 once TRBV5-1 TGCGCCAGCAGCGCTGGGACAGGATCTGAAAAACTGTTTTTT CASSAGTGSEKLFF
NA TRBJ1-2 NA TRBV4-2 TGTGCCAGCAGCCGAGAATTGAGGCAGGGCAACTATGGCTACACCTTC CASSRELRQGNYGYTF
NA TRBJ1-1 NA TRBV11-3 TGTGCCAGCACTGGCGACAGGATGAACACTGAAGCTTTCTTT CASTGDRMNTEAFF
TRBD1 TRBJ1-2 once TRBV7-2 TGTGCCAGCAGCTCGGGAGTACCCGGACAGGGCTATGGCTACACCTTC CASSSGVPGQGYGYTF
NA TRBJ1-1 few TRBV6-1 TGTGCCAGCAGTGAAGGGTTGTACTATGAAGCTTTCTTT CASSEGLYYEAFF